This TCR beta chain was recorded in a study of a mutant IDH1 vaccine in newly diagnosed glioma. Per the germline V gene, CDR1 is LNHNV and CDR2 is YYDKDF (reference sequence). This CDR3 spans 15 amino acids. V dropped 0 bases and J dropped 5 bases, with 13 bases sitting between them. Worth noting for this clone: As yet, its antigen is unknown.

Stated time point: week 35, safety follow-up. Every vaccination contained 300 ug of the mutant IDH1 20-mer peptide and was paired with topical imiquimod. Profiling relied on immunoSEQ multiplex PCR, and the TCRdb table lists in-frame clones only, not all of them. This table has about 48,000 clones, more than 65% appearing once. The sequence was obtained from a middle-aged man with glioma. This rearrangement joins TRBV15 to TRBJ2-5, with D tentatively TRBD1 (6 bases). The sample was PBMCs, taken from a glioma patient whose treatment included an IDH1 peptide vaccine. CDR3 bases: TGTGCCACCAGCAGAGATGGGACATACCCCGAGACCCAGTACTTC. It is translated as CATSRDGTYPETQYF.